This T cell receptor (beta chain) was captured by sequencing in a study of CD8+ T cells in alopecia areata. Across the whole study: Treated patients received oral tofacitinib, 5 to 10 mg twice daily. Tofacitinib was given for 6 to 18 months, then stopped for 6 months.

Following extraction, RNA underwent reverse transcription to cDNA, which served as the sequencing template. TCRdb keeps only in-frame clones here, not all; method: immunoSEQ multiplex PCR. The sample includes 110,000 or so clones, approximately 38% of them seen just once. This clone was counted a few times. What it binds is not known. One junction end does not reproduce the germline sequence, and a read error may be involved. Findings and limits, study-wide: Clonality in lesional scalp, especially alopecia totalis/universalis, exceeded that of normal scalp.

Sequenced sample: CD4+ T cells sorted from blood. The origin of this receptor is a human donor with alopecia areata.

For the CDR3, the DNA is TGTGCCAGCTCCGGGGACGGGACAGCGGAGGGGAGGATCTTC. Translation: CASSGDGTAEGRIF. The chain uses TRBV18 and TRBJ2-1, with D perhaps TRBD1 (7 bases). The CDR3 consists of 14 residues. The germline gives CDR1 KGHSH, CDR2 LQKENI.